The 27 T cell receptor beta chains below come from one sample, sequenced in a study of cytomegalovirus exposure and HLA in healthy donors (dated by TCRdb to 2016 to 2017). Libraries were prepared through the immunoSEQ multiplex PCR assay. For the multiplex PCR, a mixture combining 60 forward primers for TCR Vbeta segments and 13 reverse primers for TCR Jbeta segments was used. The table comes from immuneACCESS by way of TCRdb, which keeps in-frame sequences with V and J called. Part of the clones is missing from these tables; in studies checked, under half for an unresolved V gene and the rest for unknown reasons. This sample gives around 280,000 clones in total; about 90% of them show up just once. Clones ranked in the top ten supply roughly 2.3% of the sample. The sample consisted of PBMCs. These receptor sequences come from a woman younger than 30 in good health and CMV-seronegative.

This clone is a singleton in its sample. The CDR3 loop reads CASSVTGTPFYEQYF. The CDR3 coding sequence is TGTGCCAGCAGTGTCACAGGCACACCCTTCTACGAGCAGTACTTC. The chain employs TRBV6-1 and TRBJ2-7; D may be TRBD1 (5 bases). The germline V gene encodes CDR1 MNHNS and CDR2 SASEGT. The V and J ends lost 4 bases and 3 bases respectively, with 16 bases between them. The CDR3 is 15 residues long.

The genes are TRBV2 and TRBJ1-2; D may be TRBD1 (5 bases). V was cut by 1 base and J by 0 bases, with 12 bases left in between. CDR3 length: 16 amino acids. CDR1 and CDR2 (germline): SNHLY, FYNNEI. The CDR3 is CASSEVPGTSNYGYTF. CDR3 in DNA: TGTGCCAGCAGTGAAGTTCCCGGGACTTCTAACTATGGCTACACCTTC.

The chain recombines TRBV19 with TRBJ1-5, with 8 bases identical to TRBD1. CDR1 and CDR2 (germline): LNHDA, SQIVND (reference sequence). With 7 bases clipped from V and 6 bases from J, the junction kept 11 bases outside the gene matches. The CDR3 has 15 residues. In DNA form, the CDR3 reads TGTGCCAGTACCCCCACAGGGGGATTGAGTCAGCCCCAGCATTTT. Protein product: CASTPTGGLSQPQHF.

This chain links TRBV6-5 with TRBJ1-5; D is unclear. The CDR3 contains 15 residues. V lost 3 bases and J lost 1, with 10 bases in between. Per germline, CDR1 MNHEY and CDR2 SVGAGI. CDR3 sequence reads: CASSYGPGSNQPQHF. In nucleotides, the CDR3 is TGTGCCAGCAGTTATGGGCCGGGAAGCAATCAGCCCCAGCATTTT.

This clone came up once. The chain combines TRBV2 with TRBJ1-2; 9 bases agree with TRBD1. The CDR3 is 18 amino acids. After removal of 0 bases from V and 4 bases from J, the junction contained 12 bases not matched to a gene. Per the germline V gene, CDR1 is SNHLY and CDR2 is FYNNEI. CDR3 nucleotide sequence: TGTGCCAGCAGTGAAGCAGTTGGACAGGGGAGCAGGACCTATGGCTACACCTTC. This gives the protein CASSEAVGQGSRTYGYTF.

The chain couples TRBV29-1 to TRBJ2-7, with 8 bases that match TRBD2. CDR3 length equals 13 residues. J lost 7 bases, V lost 4 bases, and 9 bases had no gene match. From germline, CDR1 is SQVTM and CDR2 ANQGSEA. CDR3 sequence: CSVVEVAGREQYF. For the CDR3, the DNA is TGCAGCGTTGTGGAGGTAGCGGGGAGAGAGCAGTACTTC.

V usage is TRBV6-1 and J usage is TRBJ2-5, with 16 nucleotides matching TRBD2. The CDR3 sequence is 20 residues long. J lost 5 bases, V lost 3 bases, and 15 bases had no gene match. Germline lookup yields CDR1 MNHNS and CDR2 SASEGT. CDR3 nucleotides: TGTGCCAGCAGTGACGCCAGCGCCGGGACTAGCGGGGGGGCTTGGGAGACCCAGTACTTC. Translation gives CASSDASAGTSGGAWETQYF.

Here the CDR3 DNA reads TGTGCCAGCAGCTTCGTCTATAATTCACCCCTCCACTTT. It codes for CASSFVYNSPLHF. J is TRBJ1-6 and V is TRBV11-2; unclear D gene. Germline values: CDR1 SGHAT, CDR2 FQNNGV. Between the trimmed V and J ends, which lost 3 bases and 3 bases, there was a span of 3 bases. The CDR3 contains 13 residues.

The chain joins TRBV5-1 to TRBJ1-6, with no clear D. The CDR3 length is 16 residues. The germline V gene encodes CDR1 SGHRS and CDR2 YFSETQ. V gave up 4 bases and J gave up 6 bases, with 17 bases separating them. This CDR3 is CASSPRGGPLNSPLHF. As DNA, the CDR3 is TGCGCCAGCAGCCCACGAGGCGGGCCGCTTAATTCACCCCTCCACTTT.

This clone occurred once. V is TRBV7-3 and J is TRBJ1-2, with D uncertain. The CDR3 runs to 15 residues. CDR1 SGHTA and CDR2 FQGTGA come from the germline V gene. V lost 1 base, J lost 7 bases, and 16 bases lay in between. The CDR3 region is CASSLNPEPPGGYTF. CDR3 coding DNA: TGTGCCAGCAGCTTAAACCCCGAACCGCCGGGTGGCTACACCTTC.

The V call is TRBV7-2, the J call TRBJ1-1, with D tentatively TRBD1 (6 bases). V was trimmed by 5 bases and J by 2 bases, leaving 12 bases between them. Germline V gene data show CDR1 as SGHTA and CDR2 as FQGNSA. The CDR3 is 14 amino acids. As DNA, the CDR3 is TGTGCCAGCAGCCCCCCGGGGGGCAACACTGAAGCTTTCTTT. Its protein is CASSPPGGNTEAFF.

This clone was seen only once. This chain links TRBV19 with TRBJ2-3; D is undetermined. Germline V gene lookup returns CDR1 LNHDA and CDR2 SQIVND (reference sequence). This CDR3 has 13 residues. Trimming left V 6 bases short and J 6 bases short, with 13 bases between. The CDR3, as DNA: TGTGCCAGTAGGCATCCACAGACCGATACGCAGTATTTT. It encodes CASRHPQTDTQYF.

This clone has a single count. The V gene is TRBV11-2, the J gene TRBJ1-1, with D possibly TRBD1 on 6 matching bases. Germline V lookup: CDR1 SGHAT, CDR2 FQNNGV. Trimming shortened V by 7 bases and J by 7 bases, and 16 bases separated the two germline ends. This CDR3 contains 13 residues. The CDR3 DNA follows: TGTGCCAGCAACCCGGATTGGGGGCTTGAAGCTTTCTTT. As protein: CASNPDWGLEAFF. Full variable domain (remainder filled in from reference TRBV11-2 and TRBJ1-1): EAGVAQSPRYKIIEKRQSVAFWCNPISGHATLYWYQQILGQGPKLLIQFQNNGVVDDSQLPKDRFSAERLKGVDSTLKIQPAKLEDSAVYLCASNPDWGLEAFFGQGTRLTVV.

V is TRBV9 and J is TRBJ1-1, with TRBD1 matching 8 bases. CDR1 is SGDLS, CDR2 YYNGEE, per germline. The CDR3 length is 14 residues. V dropped 0 bases and J dropped 4; count of bases not matched to a gene: 2. CDR3 DNA: TGTGCCAGCAGCGTAGTTACAGGGGGCACTGAAGCTTTCTTT. This gives the protein CASSVVTGGTEAFF.

The table lists this clone with a count of one. This chain links TRBV6-5 with TRBJ1-2, with 10 nucleotides matching TRBD1. Per the germline V gene, CDR1 is MNHEY and CDR2 is SVGAGI. The V and J ends lost 6 bases and 2 bases, in that order; junction bases with no gene match: 6. This CDR3 is 15 amino acids long. For the CDR3, the DNA is TGTGCCAGCAGCCTAGAGGGACAGGGGAACTATGGCTACACCTTC. This encodes CASSLEGQGNYGYTF.

The chain uses TRBV7-2 and TRBJ2-1, with TRBD2 matching over 9 bases. The CDR3 is made up of 15 amino acids. V lost 4 bases to trimming and J lost 5 bases; unmatched junction nucleotides: 6. The germline V gene has CDR1 SGHTA and CDR2 FQGNSA. CDR3 amino acids: CASSSRGGLHNEQFF. The CDR3 region has the DNA TGTGCCAGCAGCTCGCGGGGGGGCCTCCACAATGAGCAGTTCTTC.

This sequence joins TRBV5-1 and TRBJ2-3, with D perhaps TRBD1 (6 bases). V was clipped by 2 bases and J by 8 bases, with 15 bases between them. The CDR3 is 14 residues long. Per germline, CDR1 SGHRS and CDR2 YFSETQ. The CDR3 sequence is CASSFGGAAGTQYF. DNA of the CDR3: TGCGCCAGCAGCTTTGGGGGCGCGGCTGGTACGCAGTATTTT.

The V call is TRBV11-2, the J call TRBJ1-2, with D perhaps matching TRBD1 (6 bases). Germline V lookup: CDR1 SGHAT, CDR2 FQNNGV. Trimming left V 1 base short and J 7 bases short, with 10 bases between. This CDR3 region has 13 residues. CDR3 amino acids: CASSLGRGGGYTF. The CDR3 coding sequence is TGTGCCAGCAGCTTAGGCAGGGGCGGTGGCTACACCTTC.

Details on this clone: The same CDR3 also results from other DNA sequences found in this sample. The V gene is TRBV7-8, the J gene TRBJ2-5; 8 positions match TRBD2. J lost 5 bases, V lost 6 bases, and 11 bases had no gene match. The CDR3 spans 15 residues. Germline V gene sequence: CDR1 SGHVS, CDR2 FQNEAQ. The CDR3 DNA sequence: TGTGCCAGCAGTTTATTTGTAGCGGGGCCGGAGACCCAGTACTTC. It codes for CASSLFVAGPETQYF.

The V and J genes are TRBV11-2 and TRBJ1-2, with a tentative D call TRBD1 (5 bases). CDR1 is SGHAT and CDR2 is FQNNGV in the germline V gene. CDR3 length equals 13 residues. Trimming cost V 1 base and J 2 bases, with 5 bases left between them. The CDR3 here is CASSLGTNYGYTF. The CDR3 DNA reads as TGTGCCAGCAGCTTAGGGACAAACTATGGCTACACCTTC.

Comment on this clone: Other DNA sequences of this sample code for an identical CDR3. The chain recombines TRBV30 with TRBJ1-1; a possible D gene is TRBD1 (6 bases). CDR3 length: 12 residues. Looked up from germline, CDR1 is GTSNPN and CDR2 is SVGIG (reference sequence). The V end was cut by 1 base, the J end by 3 bases, with 6 bases between. The CDR3 loop reads CAWSDRDTEAFF. The CDR3 DNA sequence: TGTGCCTGGAGTGACAGGGACACTGAAGCTTTCTTT.

The CDR3 sequence: CAISPGGNEQFF. DNA for the CDR3: TGTGCCATCAGTCCAGGGGGCAATGAGCAGTTCTTC. The V and J genes are TRBV10-3 and TRBJ2-1; TRBD1 matches 7 bases. V lost 5 bases and J lost 6; bases outside the gene matches: 1. The CDR3 covers 12 residues. Germline CDR1 ENHRY, CDR2 SYGVKD.

CDR3 in amino acids: CASSSGLYGYTF. In DNA, the CDR3 is TGTGCCAGCAGCTCAGGGCTCTATGGCTACACCTTC. This sequence joins TRBV27 and TRBJ1-2; weak D call: TRBD1 (5 bases). Germline CDR1 and CDR2: MNHEY and SMNVEV (reference sequence). CDR3 length equals 12 residues. Trimming shortened V by 6 bases and J by 4 bases, and 9 bases separated the two germline ends.

The V call is TRBV28, the J call TRBJ1-3; 8 bases align to TRBD1. J lost 2 bases, V lost 5 bases, and 8 bases had no gene match. CDR1 MDHEN and CDR2 SYDVKM come from the germline V gene. This CDR3 spans 16 amino acids. CDR3 residues: CASSPRDRFAGNTIYF. In nucleotides, the CDR3 is TGTGCCAGCAGTCCCCGGGACAGGTTCGCTGGAAACACCATATATTTT.

This CDR3 is CASSRGNTGELFF. As DNA, the CDR3 is TGCGCCAGCTCGCGGGGGAACACCGGGGAGCTGTTTTTT. V gene TRBV10-1 combines with J gene TRBJ2-2; TRBD2 might be the D (6 bases). Germline V gene sequence: CDR1 WNHNN, CDR2 SYGVQD (reference sequence). V lost 8 bases and J lost 1, with 8 bases in between. The CDR3 length is 13 residues.

J is TRBJ2-1 and V is TRBV12-5; 7 bases match TRBD2. CDR1 is LGHNT and CDR2 is FRNRAP in the germline V gene. There are 13 residues in the CDR3. J was trimmed by 6 bases and V by 3 bases; bases with no gene match: 2. The CDR3 bases are TGTGCTAGTGGTTTTGGCGGGGGCAATGAGCAGTTCTTC. Residues: CASGFGGGNEQFF. The full variable domain, its missing parts supplied by reference TRBV12-5 and TRBJ2-1, is DARVTQTPRHKVTEMGQEVTMRCQPILGHNTVFWYRQTMMQGLELLAYFRNRAPLDDSGMPKDRFSAEMPDATLATLKIQPSEPRDSAVYFCASGFGGGNEQFFGPGTRLTVL.

This clone was counted a single time. This chain connects TRBV5-1 to TRBJ1-1; the match to TRBD1 covers 7 bases. CDR3 length equals 15 residues. Germline CDR1 is SGHRS and CDR2 is YFSETQ. With 1 base clipped from V and 2 bases from J, the junction kept 5 bases outside the gene matches. The CDR3 coding sequence is TGCGCCAGCAGCTTGACGGGACAGTATAACACTGAAGCTTTCTTT. This sequence encodes CASSLTGQYNTEAFF.